This T cell receptor (beta chain) comes out of a study of beta chain features in type 1 diabetes. Reverse transcribing all isolated RNA meant expressed TCRB transcripts were sequenced. The method was immunoSEQ multiplex PCR; TCRdb's version includes in-frame clones alone and lacks a portion of them. The sample contains hundreds of thousands of clones, around an eighth of which appear only once. Study-level findings and limits: Among patients with Type 1 diabetes, TCRB CDR3s were moderately but significantly shorter in every one of the four CD4+ subsets.

Concerning this clone: The antigen is undetermined.

The germline V gene has CDR1 SNHLY and CDR2 FYNNEI. CDR3 size: 16 residues. The trim removed 7 bases at V and 4 bases at J, leaving 10 bases unmatched. The clonotype was recovered from a man between 18 and 29 years old with type 1 diabetes. The chain links TRBV2 to TRBJ2-5, with 12 bases identical to TRBD1. Sequenced: naive CD4+ T cells from blood. The CDR3 nucleotides are TGTGCCAGCACTAGGGGCCGGGGACAGGGGGCAGAGACCCAGTACTTC. Its protein product is CASTRGRGQGAETQYF.